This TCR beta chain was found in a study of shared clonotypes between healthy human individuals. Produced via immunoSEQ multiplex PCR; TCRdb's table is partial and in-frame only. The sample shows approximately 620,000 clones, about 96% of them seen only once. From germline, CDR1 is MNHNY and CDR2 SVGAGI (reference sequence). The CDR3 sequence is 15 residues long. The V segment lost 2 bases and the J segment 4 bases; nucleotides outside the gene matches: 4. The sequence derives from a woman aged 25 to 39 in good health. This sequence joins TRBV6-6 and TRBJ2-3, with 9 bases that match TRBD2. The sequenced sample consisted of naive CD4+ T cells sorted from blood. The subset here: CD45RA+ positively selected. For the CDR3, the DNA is TGTGCCAGCAGTTACCGGGCGGGAGGGGCAGATACGCAGTATTTT. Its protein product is CASSYRAGGADTQYF.